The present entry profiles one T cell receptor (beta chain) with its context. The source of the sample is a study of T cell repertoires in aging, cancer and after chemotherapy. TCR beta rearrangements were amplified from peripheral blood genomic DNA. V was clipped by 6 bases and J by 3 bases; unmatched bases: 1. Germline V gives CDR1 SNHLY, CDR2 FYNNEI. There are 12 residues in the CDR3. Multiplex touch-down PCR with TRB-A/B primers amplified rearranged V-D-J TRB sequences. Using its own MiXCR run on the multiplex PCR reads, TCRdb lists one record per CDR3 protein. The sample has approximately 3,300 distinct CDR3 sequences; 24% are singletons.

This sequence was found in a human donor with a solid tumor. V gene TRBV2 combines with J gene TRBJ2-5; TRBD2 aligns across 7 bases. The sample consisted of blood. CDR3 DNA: TGTGCCAGCAGAGGACTAGAAGAGACCCAGTACTTC. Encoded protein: CASRGLEETQYF. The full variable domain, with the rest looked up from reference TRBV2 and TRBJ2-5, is EPEVTQTPSHQVTQMGQEVILRCVPISNHLYFYWYRQILGQKVEFLVSFYNNEISEKSEIFDDQFSVERPDGSNFTLKIRSTKLEDSAMYFCASRGLEETQYFGPGTRLLVL.